Each of the 13 T cell receptor beta chains below was sequenced from the same sample in a study of blood T cell repertoires in COVID-19. Assay: immunoSEQ multiplex PCR; the TCRdb copy retains only in-frame clones and omits some. The sample shows some 100,000 clones, 75% to 90% of them seen only once. The specimen sequenced was peripheral blood. The receptors come from a woman aged 45-65 years with acute or convalescent COVID-19.

The V call is TRBV2, the J call TRBJ1-2; TRBD1 agrees at 7 bases. Germline V lookup: CDR1 SNHLY, CDR2 FYNNEI. V lost 7 bases to trimming and J lost 4 bases; unmatched junction nucleotides: 6. This CDR3 contains 13 residues. The CDR3 DNA reads TGTGCCAGCACCGCGGACAGGATCTATGGCTACACCTTC. This codes for CASTADRIYGYTF.

The chain carries TRBV5-5 and TRBJ2-1; TRBD1 matches 10 bases. Germline V lookup: CDR1 SGHKS, CDR2 YYEKEE (reference sequence). J gave up 4 bases and V 4 bases, and 8 bases lay outside the gene matches. The CDR3 sequence is 16 residues long. CDR3 in amino acids: CASSPRGQGTYNEQFF. CDR3 in DNA: TGTGCCAGCAGCCCCCGGGGACAGGGGACGTACAATGAGCAGTTCTTC.

The V gene is TRBV5-1, the J gene TRBJ1-1; TRBD1 might be the D (6 bases). The CDR3 spans 14 residues. V lost 7 bases and J 1 base, leaving 14 bases between the germline ends. Germline CDR1 reads SGHRS; CDR2 reads YFSETQ. The DNA for the CDR3 is TGCGCCAGCTCGTCAGGGGTGGCGAACACTGAAGCTTTCTTT. Its protein product is CASSSGVANTEAFF.

The rearrangement uses TRBV28 and TRBJ1-2, with D possibly matching TRBD1 (6 bases). Germline V lookup: CDR1 MDHEN, CDR2 SYDVKM. Between the trimmed V and J ends, which lost 6 bases and 6 bases, there was a span of 17 bases. The CDR3 has 14 amino acids. The CDR3 bases are TGTGCCAGCAGCCCAACCCTATGGGGGCATGGCTACACCTTC. As protein: CASSPTLWGHGYTF.

The chain links TRBV5-1 to TRBJ2-3; the D gene is possibly TRBD1 (6 bases). Germline assignment: CDR1 SGHRS and CDR2 YFSETQ. Deletions cut 4 bases from V and 0 bases from J, with 9 bases between. The CDR3 has 14 residues. CDR3 in DNA: TGCGCCAGCAGCCCAGGGGTTAGCACAGATACGCAGTATTTT. It yields the protein CASSPGVSTDTQYF.

This chain uses TRBV3-1 (or the pseudogene TRBV3-2) with TRBJ2-1, with 11 nucleotides matching TRBD1. The ends lost 3 bases at V and 9 bases at J; junction bases unmatched: 4. This CDR3 has 14 residues. Germline lookup yields CDR1 LGHDT and CDR2 YNNKEL (reference sequence). CDR3 in DNA: TGTGCCAGCAGCCACTGGGACAGGGGGACTGAGCAGTTCTTC. Protein product: CASSHWDRGTEQFF.

The V call is TRBV5-4, the J call TRBJ2-6, with 10 bases that match TRBD1. The CDR3 length is 15 residues. V shed 9 bases, J shed 1 base, and the junction held 4 bases outside the gene matches. Looked up from germline, CDR1 is SGHNT and CDR2 is YYREEE (reference sequence). CDR3 sequence reads: CATGTGESGANVLTF. The CDR3 coding sequence is TGTGCCACAGGGACAGGGGAGTCTGGGGCCAACGTCCTGACTTTC.

The chain links TRBV7-8 to TRBJ1-2; tentative D call: TRBD1 (5 bases). The germline CDR1 and CDR2 sequences are SGHVS and FQNEAQ. V shed 2 bases and J shed 4 bases, with 8 bases lying between them. There are 13 residues in the CDR3. CDR3 nucleotide sequence: TGTGCCAGCAGCTTAAGGGGAAGCTATGGCTACACCTTC. Protein sequence: CASSLRGSYGYTF. The variable domain in full, with the rest retrieved from reference TRBV7-8 and TRBJ1-2, is GAGVSQSPRYKVAKRGQDVALRCDPISGHVSLFWYQQALGQGPEFLTYFQNEAQLDKSGLPSDRFFAERPEGSVSTLKIQRTQQEDSAVYLCASSLRGSYGYTFGSGTRLTVV.

This rearrangement joins TRBV27 to TRBJ1-2; 8 positions match TRBD1. The CDR3 is 15 amino acids. The junction had 8 bases not matched to a gene; V was cut back by 4 bases and J by 4 bases. CDR1 MNHEY and CDR2 SMNVEV come from the germline V gene (reference sequence). CDR3 nucleotide sequence: TGTGCCAGCAGTTCAAGTGGGCAGGGGGCCTATGGCTACACCTTC. Amino acid sequence: CASSSSGQGAYGYTF.

The chain links TRBV6-5 to TRBJ2-3, with 8 positions matching TRBD2. Germline V gene lookup returns CDR1 MNHEY and CDR2 SVGAGI. V gave up 4 bases and J gave up 10 bases; unmatched junction bases: 4. The CDR3 consists of 12 residues. CDR3 sequence (DNA): TGTGCCAGCAGTTCTACGGGGGGGGCGCAGTATTTT. The encoded protein is CASSSTGGAQYF.

V and J are TRBV6-5 and TRBJ1-2, with TRBD1 matching 10 bases. Germline CDR1 is MNHEY and CDR2 is SVGAGI. Trimming cost V 6 bases and J 2 bases; bases outside gene matches: 3. This CDR3 is 14 amino acids long. The CDR3 region is CASRPGQGNYGYTF. The CDR3 region has the DNA TGTGCCAGCAGGCCGGGACAGGGGAACTATGGCTACACCTTC.

V usage is TRBV12-3 or TRBV12-4 and J usage is TRBJ1-1; no clear D gene. V gave up 5 bases and J gave up 0 bases, with 7 bases separating them. The CDR3 is made up of 13 amino acids. The CDR3 sequence is CASSPQMNTEAFF. CDR3 DNA sequence: TGTGCCAGCAGTCCACAAATGAACACTGAAGCTTTCTTT.

This clone was found once. The chain employs TRBV6-4 and TRBJ2-2; D might be TRBD1 (6 bases). Germline CDR1 MRHNA, CDR2 SNTAGT. Trimming took 6 bases from V and 1 from J, leaving 9 bases between them. The CDR3 totals 14 residues. In DNA form, the CDR3 reads TGTGCCAGCAGCTGGGGACAGAACACCGGGGAGCTGTTTTTT. Amino acids: CASSWGQNTGELFF.